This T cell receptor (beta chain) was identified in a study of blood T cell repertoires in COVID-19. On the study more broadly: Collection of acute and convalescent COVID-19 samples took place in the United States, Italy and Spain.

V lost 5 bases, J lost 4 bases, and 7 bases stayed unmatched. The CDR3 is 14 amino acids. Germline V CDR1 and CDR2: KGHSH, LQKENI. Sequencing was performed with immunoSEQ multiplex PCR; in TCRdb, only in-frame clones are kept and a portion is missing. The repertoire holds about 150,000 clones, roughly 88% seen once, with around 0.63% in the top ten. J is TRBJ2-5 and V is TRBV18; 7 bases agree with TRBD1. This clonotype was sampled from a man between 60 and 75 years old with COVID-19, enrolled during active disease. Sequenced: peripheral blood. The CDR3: CASSETGFAETQYF. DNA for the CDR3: TGTGCCAGCTCAGAGACAGGGTTCGCAGAGACCCAGTACTTC.